These 16 T cell receptor beta chains came from one sample sequenced in a study of T cell clonality in common variable immunodeficiency (dated by TCRdb to 2014 to 2015). The library relied on the immunoSEQ multiplex PCR assay. Sourced from immuneACCESS, this table was stored by TCRdb with only in-frame sequences that have V and J called. A share of the clones is absent; for the studies checked, an unresolved V gene accounts for under half, and the remainder has no known explanation. The data for this sample show tens of thousands of clones, each detected more than once. Of the sample, roughly 4% is held by the ten largest clones. The sequenced sample was peripheral blood mononuclear cells. These receptors originate from a person aged 18-69 years in good health.

This clone was found many times. The junction and the germline gene differ at one end; a read error may be behind it. The CDR3 DNA, read in part, is TGTGCCAGCAGCACGCACCCTAGCACGGATACG. Its translation: CASSTHPSTDT. The entire CDR3 reads CASSTHPSTDTQYF. The V call is TRBV7-3, the J call TRBJ2-3, with D perhaps matching TRBD2 (5 bases). The DNA ends 3 residues before the CDR3 does, and the rest of the CDR3 is filled in from the germline J gene. Germline V CDR1 and CDR2: SGHTA, FQGTGA. The CDR3 covers 14 residues.

This clone has a handful of counts. The read ends 3 residues before the CDR3 terminus; that terminus is restored from the germline J gene. The rearrangement joins TRBV6-1 to TRBJ2-2; 8 bases agree with TRBD1. The CDR3 covers 15 residues. Germline V gives CDR1 MNHNS, CDR2 SASEGT. V dropped 4 bases and J dropped 5; count of bases not matched to a gene: 6. The part of the CDR3 DNA that was read is TGTGCCAGCAGTGGCCGACAGGGGTGGACCGGGGAG. It translates to CASSGRQGWTGE. The full-length CDR3 reads as CASSGRQGWTGELFF.

As concerns this clone: The read halts 3 residues ahead of the CDR3 end, with the missing end drawn from the germline J gene. The gene calls are TRBV18 and TRBJ2-1, with 12 bases that match TRBD2. Germline V CDR1 and CDR2: KGHSH, LQKENI. With 2 bases clipped from V and 6 bases from J, the junction kept 8 bases outside the gene matches. CDR3 length equals 17 residues. CDR3 region: CASSPMVLAGGSNEQFF. CDR3 bases read: TGTGCCAGCTCACCAATGGTACTAGCGGGAGGAAGCAATGAG.

This clone was detected many times. With the read ending 3 residues before the CDR3 end, the germline J gene is used to fill in that end. V and J are TRBV5-4 and TRBJ2-1, with 11 bases aligning to TRBD2. This CDR3 region has 15 residues. Germline CDR1 SGHNT, CDR2 YYREEE (reference sequence). Losses at the gene ends were 4 bases for V and 9 bases for J; bases not matched to a gene: 9. CDR3 sequence: CASSPLAGGVGEQFF. The CDR3 bases that were read are TGTGCCAGCAGCCCTCTAGCGGGAGGAGTAGGTGAG.

This clone has at least ten counts. The CDR3 end falls 3 residues outside the read, so it is completed with the germline J gene. The chain couples TRBV29-1 to TRBJ2-7; 7 bases are a match to TRBD2. V was clipped by 4 bases and J by 0 bases; unmatched bases: 3. CDR3 length equals 13 residues. From germline, CDR1 is SQVTM and CDR2 ANQGSEA. Incomplete CDR3 DNA: TGCAGCGTTGTAGGCGGGAGCTCCTACGAG. This gives the protein CSVVGGSSYE. The complete CDR3 sequence is CSVVGGSSYEQYF.

This clone was recorded a few times. Read sequence stops 3 residues before the CDR3 end, and the germline J gene provides the missing end. This rearrangement joins TRBV10-2 to TRBJ2-5; TRBD2 might be the D (7 bases). The CDR3 is 16 amino acids. The V and J ends lost 6 bases and 2 bases respectively, with 19 bases between them. CDR1 WSHSY and CDR2 SAAADI come from the germline V gene. The covered CDR3 bases are TGCGCCAGCAGCGCCGGAGGGGGGGGACTACAAGAGACC. Its protein product is CASSAGGGGLQET. The whole CDR3 sequence reads CASSAGGGGLQETQYF.

This clone was counted a few times. Read data end 3 residues before the CDR3 end; the end is taken from the germline J gene. The J gene is TRBJ2-4, the V gene TRBV5-1; 8 bases agree with TRBD2. CDR1 and CDR2 from the germline V gene are SGHRS and YFSETQ. The CDR3 is made up of 14 amino acids. Trimming at V came to 4 bases and at J to 8 bases, leaving 8 bases not matched to a gene. The sequenced part of the CDR3 DNA is TGCGCCAGCAGCCCACCGGGGGGGGGAGACATT. This codes for CASSPPGGGDI. The complete CDR3 reads CASSPPGGGDIQYF.

The sample holds many counts of this clone. The CDR3 protein is CSARDIRGATDTQYF. The CDR3 bases that were read are TGCAGTGCTAGAGATATCCGGGGGGCCACAGATACG. This chain uses TRBV20-1 with TRBJ2-3, with a weak D call TRBD2 (7 bases). The CDR3 goes on 3 residues after the read ends, and that part is filled in from the germline J gene. V was shortened by 0 bases and J by 2 bases, with 12 bases between the two germline ends. Germline lookup yields CDR1 DFQATT and CDR2 SNEGSKA (reference sequence). This CDR3 is built from 15 residues.

This clone was found a few times. The missing CDR3 end, 3 residues past where the read stops, is filled in from the germline J gene. The chain uses TRBV2 and TRBJ2-7, with 9 bases aligning to TRBD2. Germline CDR1 is SNHLY and CDR2 is FYNNEI. V gave up 6 bases and J gave up 5 bases; unmatched junction bases: 11. The CDR3 covers 15 residues. CDR3 bases read: TGTGCCAGCAGGGAGCGGGAGGCCGGTTTGGACGAG. Translation: CASREREAGLDE. The complete CDR3 reads CASREREAGLDEQYF.

With respect to this clone: The read ends 3 residues shy of where the CDR3 ends; the end is completed using the germline J gene. The chain carries TRBV11-2 and TRBJ1-4, with 7 bases that match TRBD1. This CDR3 is built from 15 residues. Germline CDR1 SGHAT, CDR2 FQNNGV. The V segment lost 5 bases and the J segment 5 bases; nucleotides outside the gene matches: 8. The covered CDR3 bases are TGTGCCAGCAGCCTACGGCCAGGGGGGAATGAAAAA. It yields the protein CASSLRPGGNEK. The full-length CDR3 reads as CASSLRPGGNEKLFF.

In this sample, this clone turned up many times. The CDR3 end lies 3 residues beyond the end of the read and is filled in from the germline J gene. The chain is built from TRBV5-1 and TRBJ2-1; D might be TRBD2 (6 bases). This CDR3 has 13 amino acids. Germline V lookup: CDR1 SGHRS, CDR2 YFSETQ. Trimming stripped 2 bases from V and 5 bases from J, with 8 bases between. CDR3 DNA, as far as it was read: TGCGCCAGCAGCTTTGGAGGGGACAATGAG. It specifies CASSFGGDNE. Given in full, the CDR3 is CASSFGGDNEQFF.

This clone was detected ten times or more. The CDR3 is cut off 3 residues early in the read; its end comes from the germline J gene. The V gene is TRBV20-1, the J gene TRBJ1-5; the D is unclear. Deletions cut 0 bases from V and 2 bases from J, with 14 bases between. Germline assignment: CDR1 DFQATT and CDR2 SNEGSKA (reference sequence). This CDR3 is built from 16 residues. The CDR3 loop reads CSARDNARSGNQPQHF. The sequenced part of the CDR3 DNA is TGCAGTGCTAGAGATAATGCCCGGTCGGGCAATCAGCCC.

This clone was seen a handful of times. At one end, the junction sequence differs from germline, possibly due to a read error. The DNA ends 3 residues before the CDR3 does, and the rest of the CDR3 is filled in from the germline J gene. This specimen includes other DNA sequences encoding the same CDR3. V is TRBV19 and J is TRBJ1-3; no firm D call. CDR1 is LNHDA and CDR2 is SQIVND in the germline V gene (reference sequence). The length of the CDR3 is 16 residues. The CDR3 bases that were read are TGTGCCAGTAGTTCCTGGACTTCTAACTCTGGAAACACA. As protein: CASSSWTSNSGNT. The CDR3 reads in full as CASSSWTSNSGNTIYF. Complete variable domain (other parts from reference TRBV19 and TRBJ1-3): DGGITQSPKYLFRKEGQNVTLSCEQNLNHDAMYWYRQDPGQGLRLIYYSQIVNDFQKGDIAEGYSVSREKKESFPLTVTSAQKNPTAFYLCASSSWTSNSGNTIYFGEGSWLTVV.

This clone was counted at least ten times. Coverage ceases 3 residues before the CDR3 finishes, and the germline J gene fills in the end. This chain joins TRBV5-6 and TRBJ2-7, with D uncertain. V was clipped by 7 bases and J by 0 bases, with 8 bases between them. The CDR3 length is 12 residues. The V gene's germline CDR1 is SGHDT and CDR2 YYEEEE. Here the CDR3 reads CASSGTSYEQYF. The CDR3 DNA, read in part, is TGTGCCAGCTCAGGCACCTCCTACGAG.

With regard to this clone: A junction end diverges from the germline sequence, so it may reflect a read error. The read terminates 3 residues ahead of where the CDR3 ends, so the germline J gene completes it. The same CDR3 also results from other DNA sequences found in this sample. The rearrangement uses TRBV19 and TRBJ1-3, with a weak D call TRBD1 (5 bases). CDR1 is LNHDA, CDR2 SQIVND, per germline (reference sequence). The CDR3 totals 14 residues. CDR3 DNA, as far as it was read: TGTGCCACCCAAAGGAGGGGCTCTGGAAACACG. Translated, it gives CATQRRGSGNT. The CDR3 as a whole reads CATQRRGSGNTIYF.

This clone was counted a few times. The CDR3 extends 3 residues past the end of the read, so its final part is completed from the germline J gene. The chain employs TRBV7-9 and TRBJ1-2; a possible D gene is TRBD1 (5 bases). CDR1 is SEHNR, CDR2 FQNEAQ, per germline (reference sequence). This CDR3 spans 12 amino acids. This CDR3 is CASTFGTRGYTF. The CDR3 bases that were read are TGTGCCAGCACCTTCGGGACTCGAGGC.